The 19 T cell receptor beta chains in this list originate from one sample, sequenced in a study of cytomegalovirus exposure and HLA in healthy donors. In the PCR, 60 Vbeta and 13 Jbeta primers were used. Sequencing used immunoSEQ multiplex PCR; TCRdb keeps in-frame clones, though not all of them. The data hold some 140,000 clones, with around four fifths observed a single time. The sequenced sample consisted of PBMCs. The origin of the receptors is a man in his forties or fifties in good health and CMV-seronegative.

The chain joins TRBV7-2 to TRBJ1-1; maybe TRBD1 (5 bases). This CDR3 contains 14 residues. With 5 bases removed from V and 1 base from J, the gap between germline ends came to 11 bases. The germline V gene has CDR1 SGHTA and CDR2 FQGNSA. The chain's CDR3 is CASSLNRGNTEAFF. The CDR3 DNA reads as TGTGCCAGCAGCCTAAATAGGGGGAACACTGAAGCTTTCTTT.

V is TRBV9 and J is TRBJ1-1, with D tentatively TRBD1 (5 bases). The V and J ends lost 4 bases and 1 base respectively, with 11 bases between them. The CDR3 covers 14 residues. Germline lookup yields CDR1 SGDLS and CDR2 YYNGEE. CDR3 amino acids: CASSKGARNTEAFF. CDR3 DNA: TGTGCCAGCAGCAAAGGGGCGAGGAACACTGAAGCTTTCTTT.

This clone was detected only once. This chain links TRBV7-9 with TRBJ2-7, with D possibly matching TRBD2 (6 bases). This CDR3 has 12 amino acids. Germline CDR1 reads SEHNR; CDR2 reads FQNEAQ (reference sequence). With 1 base removed from V and 5 bases from J, the gap between germline ends came to 6 bases. The CDR3 region has the DNA TGTGCCAGCAGCTTAGGGGGGGACGAGCAGTACTTC. It specifies CASSLGGDEQYF.

This clone is a singleton in its sample. The rearrangement joins TRBV9 to TRBJ2-7; no clear D. This CDR3 has 13 residues. The V gene's germline CDR1 is SGDLS and CDR2 YYNGEE. Trimming removed 2 bases at V and 5 bases at J, with 11 bases between. The CDR3 loop reads CASSVNSPNEQYF. The DNA of the CDR3 is TGTGCCAGCAGCGTCAATAGCCCCAACGAGCAGTACTTC. The full variable domain, in which reference TRBV9 and TRBJ2-7 provide the parts outside the CDR3, is DSGVTQTPKHLITATGQRVTLRCSPRSGDLSVYWYQQSLDQGLQFLIQYYNGEERAKGNILERFSAQQFPDLHSELNLSSLELGDSALYFCASSVNSPNEQYFGPGTRLTVT.

The V and J genes are TRBV7-3 and TRBJ2-5, with a tentative D call TRBD1 (5 bases). Matching the DNA end better, TRBJ2-7 makes the J call doubtful. CDR1 is SGHTA, CDR2 FQGTGA, per germline. This CDR3 region has 14 residues. The CDR3 here is CASSPRAGNDEQYF. CDR3 nucleotides: TGTGCCAGCAGCCCACGGGCAGGGAACGACGAGCAGTACTTC.

This clone appeared a single time. This sequence joins TRBV28 and TRBJ2-2; 8 bases fit TRBD2. Trimming removed 2 bases from V and 0 bases from J; junction bases left unmatched: 5. The germline gives CDR1 MDHEN, CDR2 SYDVKM. CDR3 length: 17 amino acids. The CDR3 DNA reads as TGTGCCAGCAGTTTAATCCCTAGCGGGCCGAACACCGGGGAGCTGTTTTTT. Its translation: CASSLIPSGPNTGELFF.

Comment on this clone: Other nucleotide sequences from this sample produce the same CDR3. V usage is TRBV7-9 and J usage is TRBJ1-2; TRBD1 agrees at 7 bases. The CDR3 consists of 13 residues. Trimming took 1 base from V and 7 from J; bases not matched to a gene: 3. The germline gives CDR1 SEHNR, CDR2 FQNEAQ (reference sequence). CDR3 in DNA: TGTGCCAGCAGCTTAGGACAGGGAGGTGGCTACACCTTC. Translating gives CASSLGQGGGYTF.

The chain is built from TRBV18 and TRBJ2-6; TRBD1 agrees at 10 bases. V was pared by 4 bases and J by 2 bases, with 5 bases of the junction left unmatched. Germline CDR1 reads KGHSH; CDR2 reads LQKENI. The CDR3 runs to 17 residues. DNA for the CDR3: TGTGCCAGCTCACGTCGACAGGGGGCGACTGGGGCCAACGTCCTGACTTTC. This gives the protein CASSRRQGATGANVLTF.

The chain links TRBV28 to TRBJ1-4; TRBD1 matches 7 bases. There are 14 residues in the CDR3. Looked up from germline, CDR1 is MDHEN and CDR2 is SYDVKM. The ends lost 5 bases at V and 7 bases at J; junction bases unmatched: 7. In DNA form, the CDR3 reads TGTGCCAGCAGTGAACAGGGGTCGACTGAAAAACTGTTTTTT. Its protein product is CASSEQGSTEKLFF.

This chain uses TRBV30 with TRBJ1-5; D unclear. There are 13 residues in the CDR3. Between the trimmed V and J ends, which lost 2 bases and 4 bases, there was a span of 9 bases. Per the germline V gene, CDR1 is GTSNPN and CDR2 is SVGIG (reference sequence). CDR3 sequence (DNA): TGTGCCTGGAGTAGCGAGAGGAATCAGCCCCAGCATTTT. Protein: CAWSSERNQPQHF.

In regard to this clone: Compared with germline, one end of the junction differs, possibly owing to a read error. The CDR3 DNA is TGTACCAGCAGTTTTGAGGGGACTAGCGGCTACAATGAGCAGTTCTTC. This sequence encodes CTSSFEGTSGYNEQFF. This chain uses TRBV27 with TRBJ2-1, with TRBD2 matching over 11 bases. Looked up from germline, CDR1 is MNHEY and CDR2 is SMNVEV (reference sequence). The length of the CDR3 is 16 residues.

The V gene is TRBV7-2, the J gene TRBJ1-2; possible D gene TRBD1, 5 bases. With 5 bases removed from V and 4 bases from J, the gap between germline ends came to 17 bases. The length of the CDR3 is 15 residues. Germline CDR1 and CDR2: SGHTA and FQGNSA. CDR3 DNA sequence: TGTGCCAGCAGCCCCGGTGGAGGGGCCTCCTATGGCTACACCTTC. This encodes CASSPGGGASYGYTF.

V and J are TRBV7-6 and TRBJ2-7, with 8 bases matching TRBD2. CDR1 is SGHVS and CDR2 is FNYEAQ in the germline V gene. This CDR3 is built from 16 residues. V lost 1 base and J lost 4; bases outside the gene matches: 9. CDR3 protein: CASSLGGGLSGYEQYF. CDR3 coding DNA: TGTGCCAGCAGCTTAGGCGGGGGGCTCTCTGGGTACGAGCAGTACTTC.

The chain links TRBV6-6 to TRBJ1-1, with D unclear. CDR3 size: 12 residues. Germline CDR1 MNHNY, CDR2 SVGAGI (reference sequence). Trimming removed 4 bases at V and 1 base at J, with 4 bases between. CDR3 nucleotide sequence: TGTGCCAGCAGTTCAGGGAACACTGAAGCTTTCTTT. Its protein is CASSSGNTEAFF.

The chain has TRBV6-5 and TRBJ2-5, with D possibly matching TRBD1 (6 bases). The DNA matches TRBJ2-7 better at its end, which makes the J call doubtful. The CDR3 is 14 residues long. Per germline, CDR1 MNHEY and CDR2 SVGAGI. The CDR3 is CASSARTATYEQYF. The CDR3 nucleotides read TGTGCCAGCAGTGCTCGGACAGCGACCTACGAGCAGTACTTC.

The rearrangement joins TRBV9 to TRBJ1-2; 7 bases fit TRBD1. This CDR3 contains 15 residues. The J segment lost 3 bases and the V segment lost 4 bases, leaving 9 bases of the junction unmatched. Germline V gene lookup returns CDR1 SGDLS and CDR2 YYNGEE. For the CDR3, the DNA is TGTGCCAGCAGCCTCGCCGGGACAGTTCACTATGGCTACACCTTC. It is translated as CASSLAGTVHYGYTF.

This rearrangement joins TRBV5-1 to TRBJ2-3; D is undetermined. Trimming removed 1 base at V and 4 bases at J, with 10 bases between. Germline V CDR1 and CDR2: SGHRS, YFSETQ. The CDR3 totals 14 residues. Here the CDR3 DNA reads TGCGCCAGCAGCTTGCTAAGAAGCGCAGATACGCAGTATTTT. This gives the protein CASSLLRSADTQYF.

The CDR3 loop is CASSSVGGWANTGELFF. CDR3 coding DNA: TGCGCCAGCAGCTCGGTTGGAGGCTGGGCGAACACCGGGGAGCTGTTTTTT. This sequence joins TRBV5-1 and TRBJ2-2; D is possibly TRBD2 (5 bases). The CDR3 consists of 17 residues. V was shortened by 3 bases and J by 0 bases, with 15 bases between the two germline ends. Germline CDR1 SGHRS, CDR2 YFSETQ.

This clone showed up just once. V and J are TRBV5-3 and TRBJ2-7, with 7 nucleotides matching TRBD2. TRBV5-3 is filed as an ORF, its function uncertain. This CDR3 region has 12 residues. Trimming cost V 7 bases and J 2 bases; bases outside gene matches: 3. DNA of the CDR3: TGTGCCAGAGAAGGGACTACCTACGAGCAGTACTTC. Protein sequence: CAREGTTYEQYF.